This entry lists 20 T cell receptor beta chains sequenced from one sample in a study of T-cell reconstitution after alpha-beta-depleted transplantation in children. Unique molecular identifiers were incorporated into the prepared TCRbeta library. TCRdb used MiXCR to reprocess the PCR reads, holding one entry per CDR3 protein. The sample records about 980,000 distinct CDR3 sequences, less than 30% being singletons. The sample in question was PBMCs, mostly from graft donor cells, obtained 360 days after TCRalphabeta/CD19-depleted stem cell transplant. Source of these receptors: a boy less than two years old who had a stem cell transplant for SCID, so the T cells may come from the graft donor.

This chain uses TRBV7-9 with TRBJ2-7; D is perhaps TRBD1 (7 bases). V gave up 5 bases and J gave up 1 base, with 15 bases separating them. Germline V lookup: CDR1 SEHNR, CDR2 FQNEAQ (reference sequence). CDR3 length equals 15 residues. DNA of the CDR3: TGTGCCAGCAGCCACTTTCCAGGGGGGTCCTACGAGCAGTACTTC. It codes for CASSHFPGGSYEQYF. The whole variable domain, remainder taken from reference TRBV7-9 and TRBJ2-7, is DTGVSQNPRHKITKRGQNVTFRCDPISEHNRLYWYRQTLGQGPEFLTYFQNEAQLEKSRLLSDRFSAERPKGSFSTLEIQRTEQGDSAMYLCASSHFPGGSYEQYFGPGTRLTVT.

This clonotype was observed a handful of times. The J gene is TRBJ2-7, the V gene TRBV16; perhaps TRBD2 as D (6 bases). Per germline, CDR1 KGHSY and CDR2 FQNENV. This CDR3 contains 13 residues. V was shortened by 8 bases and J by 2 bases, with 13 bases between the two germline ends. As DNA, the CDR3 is TGTGCCAGCGGGGGGAGCTCTCCCTACGAGCAGTACTTC. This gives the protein CASGGSSPYEQYF.

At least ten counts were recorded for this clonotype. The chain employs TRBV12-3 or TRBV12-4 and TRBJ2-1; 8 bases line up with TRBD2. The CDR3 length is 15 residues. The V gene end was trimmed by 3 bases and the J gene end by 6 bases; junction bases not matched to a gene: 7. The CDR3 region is CASSLVGGVVNEQFF. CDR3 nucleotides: TGTGCCAGCAGTTTGGTCGGGGGGGTGGTCAATGAGCAGTTCTTC.

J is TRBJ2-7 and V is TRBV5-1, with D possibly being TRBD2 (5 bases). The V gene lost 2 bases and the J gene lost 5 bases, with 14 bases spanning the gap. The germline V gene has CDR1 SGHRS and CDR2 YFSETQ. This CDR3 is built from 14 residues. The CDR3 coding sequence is TGCGCCAGCAGCTTATCGGGGTTCCTCCACGAGCAGTACTTC. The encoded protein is CASSLSGFLHEQYF.

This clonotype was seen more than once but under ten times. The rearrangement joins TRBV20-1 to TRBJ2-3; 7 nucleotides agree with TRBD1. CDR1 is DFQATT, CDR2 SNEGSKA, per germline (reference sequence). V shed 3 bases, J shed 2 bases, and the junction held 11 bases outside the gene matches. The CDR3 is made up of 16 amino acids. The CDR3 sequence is CSASPTGSVVTDTQYF. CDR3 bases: TGCAGTGCTAGCCCGACAGGGTCAGTGGTCACAGATACGCAGTATTTT.

CDR3 DNA sequence: TGCGCCAGCAGCTTGGAGGGGCAGTTACCTACCGGGGAGCTGTTTTTT. Encoded protein: CASSLEGQLPTGELFF. The chain carries TRBV5-1 and TRBJ2-2, with D tentatively TRBD1 (5 bases). V was trimmed by 0 bases and J by 5 bases, leaving 14 bases between them. The CDR3 is 16 amino acids. Germline CDR1 reads SGHRS; CDR2 reads YFSETQ.

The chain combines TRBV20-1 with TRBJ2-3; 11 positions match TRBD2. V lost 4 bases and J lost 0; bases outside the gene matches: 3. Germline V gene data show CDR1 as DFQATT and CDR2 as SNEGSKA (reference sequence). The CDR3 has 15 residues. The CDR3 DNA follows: TGCAGTGCTACCCGACTAGCGGGGAGCACAGATACGCAGTATTTT. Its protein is CSATRLAGSTDTQYF.

The CDR3 nucleotides read TGCGCCAGCAGCCTCCCAAGTGGGCTAGCGGACGAGCAGTTCTTC. Encoded protein: CASSLPSGLADEQFF. J is TRBJ2-1 and V is TRBV5-1, with 7 bases aligning to TRBD2. The V gene end was trimmed by 4 bases and the J gene end by 10 bases; junction bases not matched to a gene: 14. In germline, CDR1 is SGHRS, CDR2 YFSETQ. The CDR3 has 15 residues.

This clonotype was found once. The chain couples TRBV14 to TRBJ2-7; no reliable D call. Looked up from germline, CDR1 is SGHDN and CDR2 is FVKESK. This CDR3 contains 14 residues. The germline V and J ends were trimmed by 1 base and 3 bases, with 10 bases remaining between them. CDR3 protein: CASSQGLIYYEQYF. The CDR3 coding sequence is TGTGCCAGCAGCCAAGGCCTTATTTACTACGAGCAGTACTTC.

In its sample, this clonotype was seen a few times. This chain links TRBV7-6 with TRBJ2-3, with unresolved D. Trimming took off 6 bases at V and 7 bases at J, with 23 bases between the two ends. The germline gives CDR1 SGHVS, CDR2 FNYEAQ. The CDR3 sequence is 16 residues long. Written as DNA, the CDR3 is TGTGCCAGCAGTGGAAATGGCCTCCTCTCCACGAATACGCAGTATTTT. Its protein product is CASSGNGLLSTNTQYF. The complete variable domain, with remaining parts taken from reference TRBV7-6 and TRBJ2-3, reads GAGVSQSPRYKVTKRGQDVALRCDPISGHVSLYWYRQALGQGPEFLTYFNYEAQQDKSGLPNDRFSAERPEGSISTLTIQRTEQRDSAMYRCASSGNGLLSTNTQYFGPGTRLTVL.

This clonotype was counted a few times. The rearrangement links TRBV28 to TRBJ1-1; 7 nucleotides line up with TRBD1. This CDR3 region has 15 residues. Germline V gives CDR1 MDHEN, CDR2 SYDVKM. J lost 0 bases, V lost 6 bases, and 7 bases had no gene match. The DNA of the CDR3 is TGTGCCAGCAGAAGGGTAGGGGGCTTGAACACTGAAGCTTTCTTT. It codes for CASRRVGGLNTEAFF.

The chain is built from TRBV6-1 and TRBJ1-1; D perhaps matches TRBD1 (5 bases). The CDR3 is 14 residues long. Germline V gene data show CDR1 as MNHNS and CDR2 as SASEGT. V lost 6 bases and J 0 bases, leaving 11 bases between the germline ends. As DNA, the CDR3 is TGTGCCAGCAGCCCGACAGTGATGAACACTGAAGCTTTCTTT. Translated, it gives CASSPTVMNTEAFF.

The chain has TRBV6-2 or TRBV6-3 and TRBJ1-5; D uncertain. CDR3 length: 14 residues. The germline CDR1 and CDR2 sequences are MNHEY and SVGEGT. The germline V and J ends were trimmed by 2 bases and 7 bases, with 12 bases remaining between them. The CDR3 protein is CASSYVTANQPQHF. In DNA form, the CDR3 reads TGTGCCAGCAGTTACGTTACAGCTAACCAGCCCCAGCATTTT.

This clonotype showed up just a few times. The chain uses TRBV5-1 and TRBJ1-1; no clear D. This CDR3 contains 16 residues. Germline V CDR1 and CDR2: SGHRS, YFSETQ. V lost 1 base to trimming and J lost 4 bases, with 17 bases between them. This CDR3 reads CASSLRTPGKGTEAFF. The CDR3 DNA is TGCGCCAGCAGCTTGAGAACACCCGGCAAGGGCACTGAAGCTTTCTTT.

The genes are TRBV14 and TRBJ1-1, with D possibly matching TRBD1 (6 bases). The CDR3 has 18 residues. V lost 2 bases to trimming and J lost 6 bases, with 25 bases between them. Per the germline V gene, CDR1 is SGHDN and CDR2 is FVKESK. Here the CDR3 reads CASSQILAGASRLAEAFF. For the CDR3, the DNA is TGTGCCAGCAGCCAAATCTTAGCGGGGGCTTCCAGATTGGCTGAAGCTTTCTTT. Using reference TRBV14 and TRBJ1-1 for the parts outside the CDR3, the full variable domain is EAGVTQFPSHSVIEKGQTVTLRCDPISGHDNLYWYRRVMGKEIKFLLHFVKESKQDESGMPNNRFLAERTGGTYSTLKVQPAELEDSGVYFCASSQILAGASRLAEAFFGQGTRLTVV.

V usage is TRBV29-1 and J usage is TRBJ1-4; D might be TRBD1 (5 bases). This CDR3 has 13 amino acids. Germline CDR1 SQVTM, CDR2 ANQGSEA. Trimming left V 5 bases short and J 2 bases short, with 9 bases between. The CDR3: CSVLGATNEKLFF. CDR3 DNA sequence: TGCAGCGTTCTAGGGGCGACTAATGAAAAACTGTTTTTT.

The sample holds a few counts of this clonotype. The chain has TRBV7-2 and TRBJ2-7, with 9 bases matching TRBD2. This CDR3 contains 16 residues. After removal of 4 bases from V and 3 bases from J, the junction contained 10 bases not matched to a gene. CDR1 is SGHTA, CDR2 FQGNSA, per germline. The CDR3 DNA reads TGTGCCAGCAGCTACTCAGGCGGGGGGGCCATCTACGAGCAGTACTTC. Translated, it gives CASSYSGGGAIYEQYF.

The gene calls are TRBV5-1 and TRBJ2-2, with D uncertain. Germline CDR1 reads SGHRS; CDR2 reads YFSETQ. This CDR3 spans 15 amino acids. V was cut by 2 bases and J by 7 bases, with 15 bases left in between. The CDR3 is CASSFSVKVRGELFF. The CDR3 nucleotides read TGCGCCAGCAGCTTTTCGGTGAAGGTCCGCGGGGAGCTGTTTTTT.

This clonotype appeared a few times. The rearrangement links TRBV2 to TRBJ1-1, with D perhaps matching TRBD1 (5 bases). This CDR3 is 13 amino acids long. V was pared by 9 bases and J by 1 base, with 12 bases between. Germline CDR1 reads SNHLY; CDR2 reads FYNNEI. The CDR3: CARERGRNTEAFF. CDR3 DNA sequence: TGTGCCAGAGAGAGGGGTCGGAACACTGAAGCTTTCTTT. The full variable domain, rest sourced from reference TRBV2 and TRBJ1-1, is EPEVTQTPSHQVTQMGQEVILRCVPISNHLYFYWYRQILGQKVEFLVSFYNNEISEKSEIFDDQFSVERPDGSNFTLKIRSTKLEDSAMYFCARERGRNTEAFFGQGTRLTVV.

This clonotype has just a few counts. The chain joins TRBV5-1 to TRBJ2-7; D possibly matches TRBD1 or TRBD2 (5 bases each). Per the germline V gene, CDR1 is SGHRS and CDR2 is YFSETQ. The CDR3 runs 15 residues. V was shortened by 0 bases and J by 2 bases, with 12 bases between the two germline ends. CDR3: CASSLVGRETYEQYF. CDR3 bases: TGCGCCAGCAGCTTGGTCGGCAGGGAGACCTACGAGCAGTACTTC.